The 17 T cell receptor beta chains below were found in one sample sequenced in a study of T-cell memory formation after mild COVID-19. MiXCR, run by TCRdb on the 5' RACE reads, gives a single entry per CDR3 protein. The data show 200,000 to 300,000 distinct CDR3 sequences, around 17% seen once. Material for sequencing was PBMCs or a T cell subset sorted from them (not recorded which). These receptors came from a young man who had mild COVID-19 (a few samples of this study predate the infection). Cell type and time point are not known.

V and J are TRBV20-1 and TRBJ1-5; TRBD1 is a possible D gene (5 bases). CDR1 DFQATT and CDR2 SNEGSKA come from the germline V gene (reference sequence). The V and J ends lost 5 bases and 6 bases respectively, with 20 bases between them. The CDR3 runs 15 residues. CDR3 in amino acids: CSARELTEVSQPQHF. The CDR3 DNA is TGCAGTGCTCGCGAGCTGACAGAGGTTTCTCAGCCCCAGCATTTT.

Worth noting for this clonotype: This may be a read error, as it is one base from a much larger clone. Since no conserved phenylalanine or tryptophan closes the CDR3, a read error is the likely cause. This sequence joins TRBV28 and TRBJ1-2, with D possibly matching TRBD1 (5 bases). This CDR3 is built from 13 residues. With 5 bases removed from V and 0 bases from J, the gap between germline ends came to 7 bases. The germline V gene has CDR1 MDHEN and CDR2 SYDVKM. CDR3 protein: CASSPGANYGYTI. In nucleotides, the CDR3 is TGTGCCAGCAGTCCGGGGGCTAACTATGGCTACACCATC.

This clonotype was seen more than once but under ten times. The chain couples TRBV6-2 or TRBV6-3 to TRBJ1-6; D is possibly TRBD1 (6 bases). The V and J ends lost 5 bases and 7 bases respectively, with 9 bases between them. Germline assignment: CDR1 MNHEY and CDR2 SVGEGT. The CDR3 totals 13 residues. For the CDR3, the DNA is TGTGCCAGCAGTCGGGACATCAATTCACCCCTCCACTTT. Encoded protein: CASSRDINSPLHF.

CDR3 DNA: TGTGCCACCAGTGATACACAGGGGAGGACAGATACGCAGTATTTT. Its protein product is CATSDTQGRTDTQYF. The chain combines TRBV24-1 with TRBJ2-3; TRBD1 is a possible D gene (7 bases). This CDR3 region has 15 residues. Trimming removed 3 bases at V and 3 bases at J, with 12 bases between. Germline values: CDR1 KGHDR, CDR2 SFDVKD.

This clonotype was found a few times. This chain connects TRBV28 to TRBJ2-7, with TRBD1 identical over 10 bases. The CDR3 runs to 11 residues. CDR1 MDHEN and CDR2 SYDVKM come from the germline V gene. The CDR3 DNA is TGTGCCAGCAGTTCTCGACAGGGGGCTCAGGTC. Translating it yields CASSSRQGAQV.

This clonotype came up a few times. This chain uses TRBV15 with TRBJ2-1, with 7 bases that match TRBD1. The CDR3 is 14 residues long. CDR1 and CDR2 (germline): LNHNV, YYDKDF (reference sequence). With V trimmed by 0 bases and J by 14 bases, 10 bases remained unmatched. This CDR3 is CATSRDLGDRVEFF. The CDR3 nucleotides read TGTGCCACCAGCAGAGATCTTGGGGACAGAGTAGAGTTCTTC.

V and J are TRBV12-3 or TRBV12-4 and TRBJ2-5; D could derive from TRBD1 or TRBD2 (5 bases each). Between the trimmed V and J ends, which lost 7 bases and 5 bases, there was a span of 20 bases. The CDR3 has 15 amino acids. The CDR3 spells CASTPGWGFGETQYF. The DNA for the CDR3 is TGTGCCAGCACCCCTGGTTGGGGGTTCGGCGAGACCCAGTACTTC.

This clonotype was detected only once. The J gene is TRBJ1-1, the V gene TRBV18; tentatively, D is TRBD1 (6 bases). CDR3 length: 15 amino acids. V gave up 6 bases and J gave up 5 bases, with 19 bases separating them. Looked up from germline, CDR1 is KGHSH and CDR2 is LQKENI. The CDR3 here is CASSLQGLGATEAFF. CDR3 coding DNA: TGTGCCAGCTCGCTACAGGGCTTGGGGGCGACTGAAGCTTTCTTT.

This clonotype was detected a few times. This chain uses TRBV20-1 with TRBJ2-1; no clear D gene. V gave up 4 bases and J gave up 0 bases, with 13 bases separating them. The CDR3 is 15 amino acids. The germline gives CDR1 DFQATT, CDR2 SNEGSKA (reference sequence). CDR3 amino acids: CSAKNIEISYNEQFF. CDR3 coding DNA: TGCAGTGCTAAAAATATAGAAATCTCCTACAATGAGCAGTTCTTC.

This clonotype was picked up a small number of times. V is TRBV20-1 and J is TRBJ1-6; weak D call: TRBD1 (5 bases). Per the germline V gene, CDR1 is DFQATT and CDR2 is SNEGSKA (reference sequence). Trimming stripped 3 bases from V and 7 bases from J, with 13 bases between. This CDR3 has 14 amino acids. The CDR3, as DNA: TGCAGTGCTAGGGGGGGAACTGTGAATTCACCCCTCCACTTT. As protein: CSARGGTVNSPLHF.

The chain carries TRBV5-1 and TRBJ1-2; a possible D gene is TRBD1 (6 bases). The germline V gene has CDR1 SGHRS and CDR2 YFSETQ. V was shortened by 8 bases and J by 4 bases, with 18 bases between the two germline ends. This CDR3 has 14 residues. DNA for the CDR3: TGCGCCAGTCGCCCAGCAGGGACACTCTATGGCTACACCTTC. Residues: CASRPAGTLYGYTF. Based on the CDR3 plus reference TRBV5-1 and TRBJ1-2, the full variable domain is KAGVTQTPRYLIKTRGQQVTLSCSPISGHRSVSWYQQTPGQGLQFLFEYFSETQRNKGNFPGRFSGRQFSNSRSEMNVSTLELGDSALYLCASRPAGTLYGYTFGSGTRLTVV.

The V call is TRBV5-1, the J call TRBJ2-5; no definite D call. V lost 0 bases and J 3 bases, leaving 6 bases between the germline ends. Per the germline V gene, CDR1 is SGHRS and CDR2 is YFSETQ. The CDR3 is 13 amino acids. The CDR3 here is CASSLGWEETQYF. CDR3 nucleotide sequence: TGCGCCAGCAGCTTGGGATGGGAAGAGACCCAGTACTTC.

This clonotype was recorded a few times. V gene TRBV5-1 combines with J gene TRBJ2-1, with D unresolved. CDR1 SGHRS and CDR2 YFSETQ come from the germline V gene. The CDR3 contains 15 residues. V dropped 0 bases and J dropped 2 bases, with 9 bases sitting between them. The DNA for the CDR3 is TGCGCCAGCAGCTTGGCCGCGGTGGCCTACAATGAGCAGTTCTTC. It yields the protein CASSLAAVAYNEQFF.

This clonotype was recorded many times. This chain's CDR3 is CASSLGGITDTQYF. The CDR3 region has the DNA TGCGCCAGCAGCTTAGGGGGTATCACAGATACGCAGTATTTT. This sequence joins TRBV5-1 and TRBJ2-3, with a possible D match to TRBD1 (6 bases). This CDR3 contains 14 residues. Germline assignment: CDR1 SGHRS and CDR2 YFSETQ. Trimming shortened V by 2 bases and J by 2 bases, and 9 bases separated the two germline ends.

This sequence joins TRBV7-2 and TRBJ1-3; D is undetermined. Germline assignment: CDR1 SGHTA and CDR2 FQGNSA. Between the trimmed V and J ends, which lost 5 bases and 3 bases, there was a span of 11 bases. The CDR3 loop spans 14 amino acids. CDR3 DNA sequence: TGTGCCAGCAGCCCGCATTTTATTGGAAACACCATATATTTT. Amino acid sequence: CASSPHFIGNTIYF.

This sequence joins TRBV2 and TRBJ2-1; the D is unclear. V dropped 11 bases and J dropped 6 bases, with 5 bases sitting between them. The germline gives CDR1 SNHLY, CDR2 FYNNEI. The CDR3 is 9 amino acids. The CDR3 here is CAEGNEQFF. As DNA, the CDR3 is TGTGCCGAAGGCAATGAGCAGTTCTTC.

This clonotype has only a few counts. The CDR3: CAWNTGGGTKYEQYF. The CDR3 DNA is TGTGCCTGGAACACAGGAGGGGGCACGAAGTACGAGCAGTACTTC. The chain employs TRBV30 and TRBJ2-7, with a weak D call TRBD1 (7 bases). CDR1 is GTSNPN, CDR2 SVGIG, per germline (reference sequence). V was trimmed by 4 bases and J by 4 bases, leaving 20 bases between them. The CDR3 is 15 amino acids.